This T cell receptor (beta chain) was profiled in a study of blood T cell repertoires in COVID-19. Study-level background: The United States, Italy and Spain were the sources of the acute and convalescent COVID-19 samples. T cells, B-cell-depleted T cells, or PBMCs supplied cDNA or gDNA.

Losses at the gene ends were 4 bases for V and 5 bases for J; bases not matched to a gene: 10. This CDR3 spans 16 amino acids. CDR1 is LGHDT, CDR2 YNNKEL, per germline (reference sequence). In the source study's methods: Amplification of reference gene primers provided the estimated nucleated cell counts. Assay: immunoSEQ multiplex PCR; the TCRdb copy retains only in-frame clones and omits some. D and trimming were read from the DNA, whereas the V and J calls and clone size are those reported in that table. The data contain about 490,000 clones, 70% to 90% of them singletons. Sequenced: peripheral blood. This chain uses TRBV3-1 (or the pseudogene TRBV3-2) with TRBJ2-3; 9 nucleotides line up with TRBD2. The receptor comes from a human donor in a cohort sampled during active COVID-19. CDR3 residues: CASSPTLAGLGDTQYF. CDR3 coding DNA: TGTGCCAGCAGCCCCACCCTAGCGGGACTGGGAGATACGCAGTATTTT.